This entry describes one T cell receptor beta chain. It has no known antigen specificity. It has no much larger one-base neighbor in the sample; base qualities were not kept. The data originate from a study of CD8+ T cells in alopecia areata (dated 2018 in TCRdb). As for the study more broadly: The treated patients took part in an open-label pilot trial in which moderate-to-severe alopecia areata was treated with oral tofacitinib at 5 to 10 mg twice daily. High-throughput TCRbeta sequencing was used to examine T cell clonal expansion in alopecia areata in both the C3H/HeJ mouse model and human patients. Amplification of TCRbeta CDR3 regions was done by immunoSEQ multiplex PCR using 35 Vbeta forward primers and 13 Jbeta reverse primers. In humans, TCRbeta sequencing was performed on scalp tissue and on sorted CD4+ and CD8+ peripheral blood T cells from healthy controls and from patients with patchy or totalis/universalis alopecia areata. RNA came from the PAXgene miRNA kit for fixed scalp, the miRNeasy kit for PBMCs, and the RNeasy kit for mouse skin. Patients on tofacitinib were biopsied at baseline and after 4 and 24 weeks of treatment, and several of the patients also had a later scalp biopsy. Patients received tofacitinib for 6 to 18 months and were then followed off drug for 6 months to check for delayed response and recurrence. Clonality in the scalp was compared among normal scalp (n=4), patchy alopecia areata scalp (n=8), and alopecia totalis/universalis scalp (n=8). Disease severity in treated patients was measured with the SALT score, which quantifies the percentage of affected scalp surface area. Study-level results and caveats: Unlike mouse skin, which is dominated by gammadelta T cells, normal human skin has resident alphabeta T cells that are also sequenced, and this complicates analysis of the scalp TCR repertoire. Higher clonality and more expanded CD8+ clones were observed in lesional scalp than in normal scalp, particularly in alopecia totalis/universalis, a finding suggestive of antigenic drive. Scalp clonality and the number of expanded CD8+ clones among the top 100 scalp clones were significantly decreased by tofacitinib. Compared with mice, TCR sequences shared between patients were less clear, possibly partly because of HLA diversity across the patient population. During tofacitinib treatment, many expanded lesional clones remained in scalp and blood, and this persistence may partly explain relapse after treatment is stopped. The treated cohort was small, with a single nonresponder, so links between baseline CD8+ expansion and response need larger studies.

V ends up 6 bases short and J 6 bases short, with an unmatched junction base count of 18. The cysteine opens and the phenylalanine closes a CDR3 of 17 amino acids. Only the CDR3 portion is preserved as DNA: 51 bases, with reading frame beginning at the first base. Taken from the germline V gene, the CDR1 and CDR2 loops are MDHEN and SYDVKM. Library method: the immunoSEQ multiplex PCR assay. RNA was extracted from all samples and reverse transcribed into cDNA as template for TCR sequencing. First-strand cDNA was synthesized using SuperScript III with a 2:1 mix of oligo-dT and random hexamers. Amplification bias was assessed with a synthetic immune receptor repertoire, and residual bias was removed computationally. On the study's bioinformatics: Raw reads were preprocessed to remove errors, and CDR3 was defined according to IMGT conventions as the region from the conserved cysteine to phenylalanine. Clonality was computed by normalizing Shannon entropy by log2 of the number of productive unique TCRs and subtracting the result from 1. Whether each scalp clone was CD4 or CD8 was inferred by checking scalp TCRbeta sequences against the CD4 and CD8 repertoires from sorted blood. Not all clones reach the TCRdb copy of this immuneACCESS table, which keeps in-frame sequences only. Checked studies attribute under half of the gap to unresolved V genes and leave the rest unexplained. The DNA gave D and trimming, while V, J and clone size come from that table. The sample has some 98,000 clones on record, roughly three fifths of them singletons. The ten largest account for 15% to 19% of the sample.

The time point label here, explained by the study, means: four to five weeks on oral tofacitinib. Per the publication, the treatment or condition label means: oral pan-JAK inhibitor, 5-10 mg twice daily. Peripheral blood and lesional scalp punch biopsies were obtained from patients with alopecia areata. PBMCs were separated by density centrifugation and stained for CD3, CD4 and CD8, after which CD4+ and CD8+ T cells were sorted on a FACSAria. The sequence links TRBV28 to TRBJ2-3, and 7 junction bases match TRBD2. The receptor was isolated from a human donor with alopecia areata. The sample was CD8+ T cells sorted from blood, taken at week 4, from a patient treated with tofacitinib. The base sequence is TGTGCCAGCAGACCCGTGGCTAGCGGCCTCCTCGGGGATACGCAGTATTTT. Translation gives CASRPVASGLLGDTQYF.